The rows below give T cell receptor beta chains drawn from one sample of a study of CD8 T cells in ankylosing spondylitis. TCRdb re-derived calls from the 5' RACE reads in MiXCR, one entry per CDR3 protein. The sample holds about 230,000 distinct CDR3 sequences, under 8.5% seen once. Sequencing input: blood, either unsorted or a sorted T cell fraction (not recorded which). The receptors originated from a female donor with ankylosing spondylitis or in good health (not recorded which). Each CDR3 is given with its conserved first and last residue. A D gene is named only where the DNA matches it firmly. Not every row has a clone size; where given, it reads once, few, many or a size class.

. | . | TRBJ2-1 | TRBV11-1 | TGTGCCAGCAGCCCCACGGTAGACCTAAGCTACAATGAGCAGTTCTTC | CASSPTVDLSYNEQFF
. | . | TRBJ2-1 | TRBV28 | TGTACCACCAATTTTACTAACGAGAAGGGCAATGAGCAGTTCTTC | CTTNFTNEKGNEQFF
many | . | TRBJ1-2 | TRBV29-1 | TGCAGCGTTTTCCCAGCGACAGAAAACTATGGCTACACCTTC | CSVFPATENYGYTF
few | . | TRBJ2-2 | TRBV24-1 | TGTGCCACCAGTGGTGACAGCAGCGGGGAGCTGTTTTTT | CATSGDSSGELFF
many | . | TRBJ1-2 | TRBV19 | TGTGCCAGTAGTATAGAACACCGCTATGGCTACACCTTC | CASSIEHRYGYTF
many | . | TRBJ1-2 | TRBV20-1 | TGCAGTGCTGAGCGACAGGCAGGAGGGGGCTACACCTTC | CSAERQAGGGYTF
many | . | TRBJ2-1 | TRBV5-1 | TGCGCCAGCAGCTTGGGAGGGGAGCAGTTCTTC | CASSLGGEQFF
many | . | TRBJ1-2 | TRBV7-2 | TGTGCCAGCAGCTTAGGTGGGCTTGGCTACACCTTC | CASSLGGLGYTF
many | TRBD1 | TRBJ2-1 | TRBV6-5 | TGTGCCAGCAGTTACAGGGGGCATAATGAGCAGTTCTTC | CASSYRGHNEQFF
many | . | TRBJ2-1 | TRBV5-1 | TGCGCCAGCAGCTCGACAGTAAACAATGAGCAGTTCTTC | CASSSTVNNEQFF
many | TRBD2 | TRBJ2-5 | TRBV12-5 | TGTGCTAGTGGTTTGGTAGGCCTTCAATTGCGGGAGGACCAAGAGACCCAGTACTTC | CASGLVGLQLREDQETQYF
many | TRBD2 | TRBJ2-1 | TRBV20-1 | TGCAGTGCCAATCTAGCGGGAGAGGCCACTTACAATGAGCAGTTCTTC | CSANLAGEATYNEQFF
many | . | TRBJ1-2 | TRBV2 | TGTGCCAAGAAGATGGCGGGGGCAAACTATGGCTACACCTTC | CAKKMAGANYGYTF
many | TRBD1 | TRBJ2-7 | TRBV6-2/TRBV6-3 | TGTGCCAGCAGCTTACCACAGGGGGCGCAAAACGAGCAGTACTTC | CASSLPQGAQNEQYF
many | . | TRBJ2-7 | TRBV5-6 | TGTGCCAGCAGCTTTGGGGGGGGCGGCTACGAGCAGTACTTC | CASSFGGGGYEQYF
few | . | TRBJ2-3 | TRBV11-2 | TGTGCCAGCAGCCCCCAGACAGGACCTGGGGATACGCAGTATTTT | CASSPQTGPGDTQYF
many | . | TRBJ2-5 | TRBV20-1 | TGCAGTGCTCCCCGACCCCAGCGAGAGACCCAGTACTTC | CSAPRPQRETQYF
many | . | TRBJ2-7 | TRBV11-2 | TGTGCCAGCAGCTTAGGTGGAAGGTACGAGCAGTACTTC | CASSLGGRYEQYF
many | TRBD2 | TRBJ2-3 | TRBV29-1 | TGCAGCGGCTCACCCCTAGCGGGAGGGGATACGCAGTATTTT | CSGSPLAGGDTQYF
. | TRBD1 | TRBJ2-6 | TRBV19 | TGTGCCAGTACCGACAGGGGTGCTGGGGCCAACGTCCTGACTTTC | CASTDRGAGANVLTF
many | . | TRBJ1-2 | TRBV3-1 | TGTGCCAGCAGCCAGGGAGGTATGAACTATGGCTACACCTTC | CASSQGGMNYGYTF
many | TRBD2 | TRBJ2-3 | TRBV11-2 | TGTGCCAGCAGCTCACGGGGGGTAAGCACAGATACGCAGTATTTT | CASSSRGVSTDTQYF